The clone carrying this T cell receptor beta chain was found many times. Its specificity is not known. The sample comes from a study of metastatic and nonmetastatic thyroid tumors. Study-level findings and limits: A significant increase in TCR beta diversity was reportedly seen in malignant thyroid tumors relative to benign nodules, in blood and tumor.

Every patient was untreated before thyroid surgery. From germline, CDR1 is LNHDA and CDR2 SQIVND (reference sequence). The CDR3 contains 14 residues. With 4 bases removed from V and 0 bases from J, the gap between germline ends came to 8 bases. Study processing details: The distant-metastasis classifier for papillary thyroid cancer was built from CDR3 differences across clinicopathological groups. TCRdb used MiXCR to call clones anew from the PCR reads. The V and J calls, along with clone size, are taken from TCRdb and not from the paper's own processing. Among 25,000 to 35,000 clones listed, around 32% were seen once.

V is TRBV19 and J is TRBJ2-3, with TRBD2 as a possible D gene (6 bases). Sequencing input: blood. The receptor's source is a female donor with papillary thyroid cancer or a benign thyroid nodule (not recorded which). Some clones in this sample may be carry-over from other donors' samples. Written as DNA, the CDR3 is TGTGCCAGTAGTACAAGCGGGAGCACAGATACGCAGTATTTT. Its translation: CASSTSGSTDTQYF.